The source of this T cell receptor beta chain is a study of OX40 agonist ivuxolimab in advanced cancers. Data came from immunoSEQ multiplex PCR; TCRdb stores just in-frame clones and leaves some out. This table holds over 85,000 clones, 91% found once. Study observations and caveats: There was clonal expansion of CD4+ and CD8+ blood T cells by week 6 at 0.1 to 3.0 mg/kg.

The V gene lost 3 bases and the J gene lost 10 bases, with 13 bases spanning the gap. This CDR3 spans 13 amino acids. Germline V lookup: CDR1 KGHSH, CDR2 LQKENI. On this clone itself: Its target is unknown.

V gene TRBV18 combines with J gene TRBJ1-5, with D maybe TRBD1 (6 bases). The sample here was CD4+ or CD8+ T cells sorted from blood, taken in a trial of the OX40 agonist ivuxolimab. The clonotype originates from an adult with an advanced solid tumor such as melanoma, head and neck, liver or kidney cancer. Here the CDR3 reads CASSPGGEKPQHF. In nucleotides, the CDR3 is TGTGCCAGCTCACCCGGGGGCGAGAAACCCCAGCATTTT.